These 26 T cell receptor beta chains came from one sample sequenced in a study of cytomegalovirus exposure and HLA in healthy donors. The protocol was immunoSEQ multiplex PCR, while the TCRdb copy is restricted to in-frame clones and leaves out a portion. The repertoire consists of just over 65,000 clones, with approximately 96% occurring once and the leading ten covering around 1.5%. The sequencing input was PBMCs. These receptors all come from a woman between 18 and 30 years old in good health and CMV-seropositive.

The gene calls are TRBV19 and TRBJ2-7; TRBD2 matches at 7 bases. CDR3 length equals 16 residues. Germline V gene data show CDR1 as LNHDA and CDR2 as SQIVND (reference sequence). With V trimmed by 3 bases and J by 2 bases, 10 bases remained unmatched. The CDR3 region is CASSIFRGEGAYEQYF. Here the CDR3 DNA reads TGTGCCAGTAGTATTTTTCGGGGGGAAGGGGCCTACGAGCAGTACTTC. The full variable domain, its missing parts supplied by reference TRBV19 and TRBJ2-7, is DGGITQSPKYLFRKEGQNVTLSCEQNLNHDAMYWYRQDPGQGLRLIYYSQIVNDFQKGDIAEGYSVSREKKESFPLTVTSAQKNPTAFYLCASSIFRGEGAYEQYFGPGTRLTVT.

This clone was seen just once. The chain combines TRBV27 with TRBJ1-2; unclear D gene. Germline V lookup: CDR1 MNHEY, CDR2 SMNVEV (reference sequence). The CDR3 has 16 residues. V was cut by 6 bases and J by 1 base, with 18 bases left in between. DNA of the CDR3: TGTGCCAGCAGACCCCCCGCCCTAACTCGTAACTATGGCTACACCTTC. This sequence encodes CASRPPALTRNYGYTF.

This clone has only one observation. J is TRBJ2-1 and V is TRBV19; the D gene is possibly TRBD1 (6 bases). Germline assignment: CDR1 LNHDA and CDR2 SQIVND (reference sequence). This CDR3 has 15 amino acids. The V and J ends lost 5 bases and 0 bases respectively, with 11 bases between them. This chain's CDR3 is CASSGGLSSYNEQFF. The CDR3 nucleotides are TGTGCCAGTAGTGGGGGCCTAAGCTCCTACAATGAGCAGTTCTTC.

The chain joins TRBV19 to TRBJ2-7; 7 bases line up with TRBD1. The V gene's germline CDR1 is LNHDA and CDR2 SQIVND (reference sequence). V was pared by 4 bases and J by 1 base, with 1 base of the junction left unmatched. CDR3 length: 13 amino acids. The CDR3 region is CASSRDRSYEQYF. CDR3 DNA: TGTGCCAGTAGTAGGGACAGATCCTACGAGCAGTACTTC.

CDR3 residues: CASSPDGGTDTQYF. The CDR3 coding sequence is TGTGCCAGCAGCCCGGACGGGGGCACAGATACGCAGTATTTT. V gene TRBV5-6 combines with J gene TRBJ2-3; possibly TRBD2 for D (5 bases). Germline CDR1 SGHDT, CDR2 YYEEEE. The V gene lost 4 bases and the J gene lost 1 base, with 10 bases spanning the gap. CDR3 length: 14 residues.

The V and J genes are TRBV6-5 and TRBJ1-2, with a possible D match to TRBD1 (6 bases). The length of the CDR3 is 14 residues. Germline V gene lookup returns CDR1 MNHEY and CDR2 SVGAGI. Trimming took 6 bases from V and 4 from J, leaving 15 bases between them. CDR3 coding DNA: TGTGCCAGCAGCAAACAGGGCCTTCGCTATGGCTACACCTTC. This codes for CASSKQGLRYGYTF.

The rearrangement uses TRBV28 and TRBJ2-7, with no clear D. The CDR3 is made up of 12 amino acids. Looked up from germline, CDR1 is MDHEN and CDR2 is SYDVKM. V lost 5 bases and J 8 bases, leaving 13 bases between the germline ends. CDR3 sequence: CASSPNHSQQYF. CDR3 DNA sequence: TGTGCCAGCAGTCCCAATCACTCCCAGCAGTACTTC.

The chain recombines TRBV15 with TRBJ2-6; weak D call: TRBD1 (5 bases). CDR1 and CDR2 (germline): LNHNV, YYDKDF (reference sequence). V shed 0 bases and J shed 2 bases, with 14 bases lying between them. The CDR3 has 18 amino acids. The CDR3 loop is CATSRDRAFTAGANVLTF. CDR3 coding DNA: TGTGCCACCAGCAGAGACAGGGCCTTCACTGCTGGGGCCAACGTCCTGACTTTC.

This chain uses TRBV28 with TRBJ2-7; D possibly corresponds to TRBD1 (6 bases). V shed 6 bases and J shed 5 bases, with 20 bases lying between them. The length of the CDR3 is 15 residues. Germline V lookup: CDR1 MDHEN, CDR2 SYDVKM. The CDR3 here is CASRKGERPFNEQYF. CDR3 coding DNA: TGTGCCAGCAGAAAGGGGGAGAGGCCTTTTAACGAGCAGTACTTC.

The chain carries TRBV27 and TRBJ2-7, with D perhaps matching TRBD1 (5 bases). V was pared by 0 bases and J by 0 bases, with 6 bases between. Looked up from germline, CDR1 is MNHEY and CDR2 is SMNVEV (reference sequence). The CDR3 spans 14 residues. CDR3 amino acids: CASSLSQVSYEQYF. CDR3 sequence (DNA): TGTGCCAGCAGTTTATCACAGGTCTCCTACGAGCAGTACTTC.

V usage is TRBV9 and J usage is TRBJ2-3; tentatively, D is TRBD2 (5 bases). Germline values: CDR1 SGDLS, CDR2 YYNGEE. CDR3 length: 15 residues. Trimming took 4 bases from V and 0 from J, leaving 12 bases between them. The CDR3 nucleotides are TGTGCCAGCAGCCCGCTAGCAGTTAGCACAGATACGCAGTATTTT. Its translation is CASSPLAVSTDTQYF.

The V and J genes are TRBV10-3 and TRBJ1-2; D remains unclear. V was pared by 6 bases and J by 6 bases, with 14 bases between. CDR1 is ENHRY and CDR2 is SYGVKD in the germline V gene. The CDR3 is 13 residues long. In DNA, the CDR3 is TGTGCCATCAGGCGAGGGTTTCGGGATGGCTACACCTTC. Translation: CAIRRGFRDGYTF.

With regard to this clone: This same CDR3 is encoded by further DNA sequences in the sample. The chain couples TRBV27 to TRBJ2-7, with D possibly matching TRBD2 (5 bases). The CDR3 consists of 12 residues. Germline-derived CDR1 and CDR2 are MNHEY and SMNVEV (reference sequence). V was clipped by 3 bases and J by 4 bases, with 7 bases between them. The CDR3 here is CASSFRGYEQYF. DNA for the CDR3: TGTGCCAGCAGTTTCCGGGGTTACGAGCAGTACTTC.

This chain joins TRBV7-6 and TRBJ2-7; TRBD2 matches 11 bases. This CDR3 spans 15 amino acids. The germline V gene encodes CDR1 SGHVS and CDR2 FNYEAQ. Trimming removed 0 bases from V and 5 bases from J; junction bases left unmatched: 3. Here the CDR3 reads CASSLASGRGDEQYF. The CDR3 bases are TGTGCCAGCAGCTTAGCTAGCGGGAGGGGCGACGAGCAGTACTTC.

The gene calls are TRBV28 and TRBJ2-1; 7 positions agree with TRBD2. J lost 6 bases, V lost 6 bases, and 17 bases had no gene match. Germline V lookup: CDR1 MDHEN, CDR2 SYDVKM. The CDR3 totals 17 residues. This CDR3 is CASSPTGGRGIGNEQFF. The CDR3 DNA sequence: TGTGCCAGCAGCCCGACGGGTGGGAGGGGAATTGGCAATGAGCAGTTCTTC.

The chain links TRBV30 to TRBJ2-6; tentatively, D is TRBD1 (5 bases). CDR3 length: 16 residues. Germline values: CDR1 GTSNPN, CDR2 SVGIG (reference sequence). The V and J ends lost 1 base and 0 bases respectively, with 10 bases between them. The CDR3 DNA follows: TGTGCCTGGAGTGCCTCCAGGGTCTCTGGGGCCAACGTCCTGACTTTC. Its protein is CAWSASRVSGANVLTF.

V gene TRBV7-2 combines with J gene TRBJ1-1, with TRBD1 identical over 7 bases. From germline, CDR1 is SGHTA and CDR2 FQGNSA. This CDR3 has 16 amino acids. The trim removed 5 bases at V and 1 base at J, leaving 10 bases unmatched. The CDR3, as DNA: TGTGCCAGCAGCCACTCTGACAGGGTCCCGAACACTGAAGCTTTCTTT. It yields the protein CASSHSDRVPNTEAFF. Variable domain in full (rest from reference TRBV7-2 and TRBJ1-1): GAGVSQSPSNKVTEKGKDVELRCDPISGHTALYWYRQSLGQGLEFLIYFQGNSAPDKSGLPSDRFSAERTGGSVSTLTIQRTQQEDSAVYLCASSHSDRVPNTEAFFGQGTRLTVV.

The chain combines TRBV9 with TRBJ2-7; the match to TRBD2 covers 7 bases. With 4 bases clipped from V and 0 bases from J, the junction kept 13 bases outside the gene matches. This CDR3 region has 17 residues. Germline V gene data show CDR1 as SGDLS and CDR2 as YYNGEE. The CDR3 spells CASSPMGREASSYEQYF. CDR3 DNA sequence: TGTGCCAGCAGCCCCATGGGACGGGAGGCGAGCTCCTACGAGCAGTACTTC.

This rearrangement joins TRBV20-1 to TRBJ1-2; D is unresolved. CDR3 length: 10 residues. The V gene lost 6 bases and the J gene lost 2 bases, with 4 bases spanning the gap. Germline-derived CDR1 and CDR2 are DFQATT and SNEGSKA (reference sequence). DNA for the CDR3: TGCAGTGCCCCAAACTATGGCTACACCTTC. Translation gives CSAPNYGYTF.

For the CDR3, the DNA is TGTGCCAGCAGTGATCGAGGAGGGAGCAATGAGCAGTTCTTC. The encoded protein is CASSDRGGSNEQFF. V and J are TRBV6-1 and TRBJ2-1, with D possibly TRBD2 on 6 matching bases. The CDR3 extends over 14 amino acids. Looked up from germline, CDR1 is MNHNS and CDR2 is SASEGT. V lost 3 bases and J lost 6, with 12 bases in between.

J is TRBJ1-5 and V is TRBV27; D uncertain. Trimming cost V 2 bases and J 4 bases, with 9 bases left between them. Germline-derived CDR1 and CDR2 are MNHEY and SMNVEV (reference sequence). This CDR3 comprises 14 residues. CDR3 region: CASSLSAGNQPQHF. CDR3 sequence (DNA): TGTGCCAGCAGTTTAAGTGCGGGAAATCAGCCCCAGCATTTT.

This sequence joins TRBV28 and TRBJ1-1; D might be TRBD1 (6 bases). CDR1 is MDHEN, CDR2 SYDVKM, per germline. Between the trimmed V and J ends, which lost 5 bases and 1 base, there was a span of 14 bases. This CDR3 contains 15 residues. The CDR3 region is CASSERRGGNTEAFF. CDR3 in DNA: TGTGCCAGCAGTGAACGGAGGGGGGGGAACACTGAAGCTTTCTTT.

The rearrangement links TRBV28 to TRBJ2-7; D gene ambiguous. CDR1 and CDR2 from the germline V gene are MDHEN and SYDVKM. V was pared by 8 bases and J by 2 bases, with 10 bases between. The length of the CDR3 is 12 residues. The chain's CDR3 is CASAQYPYEQYF. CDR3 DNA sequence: TGTGCCAGCGCCCAGTATCCCTACGAGCAGTACTTC. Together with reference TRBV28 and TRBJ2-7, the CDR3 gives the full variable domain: DVKVTQSSRYLVKRTGEKVFLECVQDMDHENMFWYRQDPGLGLRLIYFSYDVKMKEKGDIPEGYSVSREKKERFSLILESASTNQTSMYLCASAQYPYEQYFGPGTRLTVT.

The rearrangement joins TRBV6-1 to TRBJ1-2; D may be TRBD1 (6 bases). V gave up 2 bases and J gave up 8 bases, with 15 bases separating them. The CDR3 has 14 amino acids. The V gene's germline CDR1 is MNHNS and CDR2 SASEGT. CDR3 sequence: CASSERGTSYGYTF. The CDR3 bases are TGTGCCAGCAGTGAAAGGGGGACCTCCTACGGCTACACCTTC.

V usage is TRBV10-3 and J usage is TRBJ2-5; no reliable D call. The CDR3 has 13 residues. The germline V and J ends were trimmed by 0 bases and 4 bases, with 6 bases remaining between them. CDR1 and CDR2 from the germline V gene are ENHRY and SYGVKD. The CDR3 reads CAISESPGETQYF. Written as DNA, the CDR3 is TGTGCCATCAGTGAGTCCCCAGGAGAGACCCAGTACTTC.

CDR3 sequence: CASSSWREGTGELFF. DNA for the CDR3: TGTGCCAGCAGTTCGTGGAGGGAGGGCACCGGGGAGCTGTTTTTT. This rearrangement joins TRBV28 to TRBJ2-2; 7 nucleotides match TRBD2. Germline V CDR1 and CDR2: MDHEN, SYDVKM. Losses at the gene ends were 4 bases for V and 4 bases for J; bases not matched to a gene: 6. The CDR3 has 15 residues.